The next 22 T cell receptor beta chains were all read from a single sample in a study of CD8 T cells in Susac syndrome. With random hexamers, reverse transcription was performed on roughly 0.45 to 1 ug of RNA. Each CDR3 protein is one row after TCRdb ran MiXCR on the immunoSEQ multiplex PCR reads. The sample lists 120,000 to 150,000 distinct CDR3 sequences, 94% seen once, with roughly 0.27% in the top ten. Input material: CD8+ T cells from PBMCs. The receptors were sampled from a human donor in good health.

The chain links TRBV12-3 or TRBV12-4 to TRBJ2-1; 10 bases are a match to TRBD1. This CDR3 contains 15 residues. After removal of 4 bases from V and 2 bases from J, the junction contained 2 bases not matched to a gene. CDR3 region: CASSSGTGAYNEQFF. The CDR3 DNA reads as TGTGCCAGCAGTTCCGGGACAGGGGCCTACAATGAGCAGTTCTTC.

The chain has TRBV7-9 and TRBJ2-1; D uncertain. The CDR3 loop spans 13 amino acids. Germline V gene lookup returns CDR1 SEHNR and CDR2 FQNEAQ (reference sequence). The V end was cut by 4 bases, the J end by 8 bases, with 12 bases between. CDR3 sequence reads: CASSSDPEDEQFF. CDR3 in DNA: TGTGCCAGCAGCTCCGACCCCGAGGATGAGCAGTTCTTC.

J is TRBJ1-5 and V is TRBV19, with D uncertain. V was cut by 3 bases and J by 1 base, with 7 bases left in between. Germline V CDR1 and CDR2: LNHDA, SQIVND (reference sequence). The CDR3 runs 14 residues. The CDR3 DNA reads as TGTGCCAGTAGTATGGGTCCGAGCAATCAGCCCCAGCATTTT. Protein product: CASSMGPSNQPQHF.

This clonotype was picked up one time. The chain is built from TRBV6-5 and TRBJ2-2, with TRBD1 matching over 11 bases. J was trimmed by 7 bases and V by 2 bases; bases with no gene match: 6. The CDR3 covers 16 residues. Germline V lookup: CDR1 MNHEY, CDR2 SVGAGI. The CDR3 DNA reads TGTGCCAGCAGTTACCACGGACAGGGGGCTTTCGGGGAGCTGTTTTTT. Protein: CASSYHGQGAFGELFF.

This chain uses TRBV2 with TRBJ2-7; no definite D call. Germline loops: CDR1 SNHLY, CDR2 FYNNEI. The CDR3 sequence is 14 residues long. Trimming took 5 bases from V and 3 from J, leaving 14 bases between them. The CDR3 loop reads CASSHTAWGYEQYF. In DNA form, the CDR3 reads TGTGCCAGCAGTCACACTGCTTGGGGCTACGAGCAGTACTTC.

V and J are TRBV20-1 and TRBJ2-1, with 9 nucleotides matching TRBD2. J was trimmed by 4 bases and V by 6 bases; bases with no gene match: 10. Germline V lookup: CDR1 DFQATT, CDR2 SNEGSKA (reference sequence). There are 15 residues in the CDR3. CDR3 sequence reads: CSAPNSGSLYNEQFF. The CDR3 nucleotides are TGCAGTGCGCCAAATAGCGGGAGTTTGTACAATGAGCAGTTCTTC.

This clonotype was seen once. The rearrangement links TRBV29-1 to TRBJ2-2, with D maybe TRBD2 (5 bases). The V end lost 4 bases, the J end lost 0 bases, and 15 bases lay between the germline ends. The CDR3 is made up of 16 amino acids. Germline CDR1 reads SQVTM; CDR2 reads ANQGSEA. This CDR3 reads CSVVVRAATNTGELFF. In nucleotides, the CDR3 is TGCAGCGTTGTGGTTCGAGCGGCTACGAACACCGGGGAGCTGTTTTTT.

The V and J genes are TRBV7-6 and TRBJ2-7, with D hard to call. This CDR3 is built from 12 residues. Germline CDR1 reads SGHVS; CDR2 reads FNYEAQ. The V and J ends lost 3 bases and 2 bases respectively, with 5 bases between them. DNA of the CDR3: TGTGCCAGCAGCTTGTCAACCTACGAGCAGTACTTC. It specifies CASSLSTYEQYF.

The V gene is TRBV6-5, the J gene TRBJ1-5, with unresolved D. Deletions cut 0 bases from V and 5 bases from J, with 5 bases between. The length of the CDR3 is 13 residues. CDR1 and CDR2 from the germline V gene are MNHEY and SVGAGI. The CDR3 region is CASSYSPYQPQHF. The CDR3 coding sequence is TGTGCCAGCAGTTACTCTCCATATCAGCCCCAGCATTTT.

CDR3 amino acids: CSARGAISSEQYF. The CDR3 DNA reads TGCAGTGCTAGAGGAGCGATTTCATCCGAGCAGTACTTC. V gene TRBV20-1 combines with J gene TRBJ2-7; D unclear. V shed 1 base and J shed 6 bases, with 13 bases lying between them. The germline gives CDR1 DFQATT, CDR2 SNEGSKA (reference sequence). There are 13 residues in the CDR3.

In DNA, the CDR3 is TGTGCCAGCAGCTTAGTGGGACTAGCGGGAACTGAGCAGTTCTTC. It encodes CASSLVGLAGTEQFF. The chain uses TRBV11-2 and TRBJ2-1, with 13 bases that match TRBD2. Losses at the gene ends were 1 base for V and 9 bases for J; bases not matched to a gene: 3. CDR3 length: 15 amino acids. Germline-derived CDR1 and CDR2 are SGHAT and FQNNGV.

The CDR3 DNA sequence: TGCAGTGCTAGAGGGCTAGCGGGAGTGGATACGCAGTATTTT. Translating gives CSARGLAGVDTQYF. The genes are TRBV20-1 and TRBJ2-3, with 10 bases identical to TRBD2. After removal of 1 base from V and 6 bases from J, the junction contained 4 bases not matched to a gene. This CDR3 is 14 amino acids long. Germline CDR1 and CDR2: DFQATT and SNEGSKA (reference sequence).

This chain links TRBV9 with TRBJ2-2; no definite D call. In germline, CDR1 is SGDLS, CDR2 YYNGEE. V gave up 0 bases and J gave up 6 bases, with 3 bases separating them. This CDR3 is built from 12 residues. Here the CDR3 DNA reads TGTGCCAGCAGCGTAGAAGCCGGGGAGCTGTTTTTT. It is translated as CASSVEAGELFF.

V is TRBV4-3 and J is TRBJ2-1; D gene uncertain. Trimming removed 5 bases at V and 4 bases at J, with 15 bases between. The CDR3 totals 15 residues. Germline-derived CDR1 and CDR2 are LGHNA and YSLEER. The CDR3 coding sequence is TGCGCCAGCAGCGTGGACGGAAACAAATACAATGAGCAGTTCTTC. It specifies CASSVDGNKYNEQFF.

The chain links TRBV28 to TRBJ2-5; 7 bases align to TRBD2. Trimming cost V 4 bases and J 4 bases; bases outside gene matches: 6. This CDR3 spans 14 amino acids. Germline values: CDR1 MDHEN, CDR2 SYDVKM. The CDR3 here is CASSSGLGLETQYF. The CDR3 nucleotides read TGTGCCAGCAGTTCCGGACTAGGGTTAGAGACCCAGTACTTC.

This sequence joins TRBV19 and TRBJ1-5; D gene uncertain. CDR3 size: 15 residues. Deletions cut 3 bases from V and 0 bases from J, with 9 bases between. Germline assignment: CDR1 LNHDA and CDR2 SQIVND (reference sequence). CDR3 DNA sequence: TGTGCCAGTAGTATGGGAGCTTATAGCAATCAGCCCCAGCATTTT. Translating gives CASSMGAYSNQPQHF. The complete variable domain, with remaining parts taken from reference TRBV19 and TRBJ1-5, reads DGGITQSPKYLFRKEGQNVTLSCEQNLNHDAMYWYRQDPGQGLRLIYYSQIVNDFQKGDIAEGYSVSREKKESFPLTVTSAQKNPTAFYLCASSMGAYSNQPQHFGDGTRLSIL.

The rearrangement links TRBV27 to TRBJ2-3; D is ambiguous. The V gene's germline CDR1 is MNHEY and CDR2 SMNVEV (reference sequence). The CDR3 spans 15 residues. Trimming shortened V by 4 bases and J by 0 bases, and 11 bases separated the two germline ends. This CDR3 reads CASSSSQTSTDTQYF. The CDR3 DNA follows: TGTGCCAGCAGTTCATCGCAGACTAGCACAGATACGCAGTATTTT.

This clonotype came up once. The chain employs TRBV4-1 and TRBJ1-4; D not certain. The CDR3 extends over 14 amino acids. V was pared by 3 bases and J by 6 bases, with 11 bases between. CDR1 is MGHRA, CDR2 YSYEKL, per germline. Here the CDR3 reads CASSQGSTDEKLFF. In DNA, the CDR3 is TGCGCCAGCAGCCAGGGCAGCACAGATGAAAAACTGTTTTTT.

The chain combines TRBV10-2 with TRBJ2-5, with 7 positions matching TRBD1. The J segment lost 1 base and the V segment lost 6 bases, leaving 5 bases of the junction unmatched. CDR3 size: 14 residues. The germline CDR1 and CDR2 sequences are WSHSY and SAAADI. The CDR3 coding sequence is TGCGCCAGCAGAGCTACAGGGGCCCAAGAGACCCAGTACTTC. Its translation is CASRATGAQETQYF.

The chain uses TRBV20-1 and TRBJ2-7; a possible D gene is TRBD1 (5 bases). This CDR3 spans 13 amino acids. V was clipped by 3 bases and J by 2 bases, with 11 bases between them. Germline values: CDR1 DFQATT, CDR2 SNEGSKA (reference sequence). The CDR3: CSASLTVTYEQYF. CDR3 DNA: TGCAGTGCTAGTCTGACAGTTACCTACGAGCAGTACTTC.

The CDR3 spells CASSFRDGYNEQFF. The CDR3 DNA reads as TGTGCCAGCAGCTTTCGGGACGGATACAATGAGCAGTTCTTC. The chain is built from TRBV7-6 and TRBJ2-1, with D tentatively TRBD1 or TRBD2 (5 bases each). Germline CDR1 reads SGHVS; CDR2 reads FNYEAQ. The CDR3 totals 14 residues. Trimming pared 3 bases from V and 4 bases from J, leaving 10 bases between.

This rearrangement joins TRBV7-2 to TRBJ2-3; 7 bases map to TRBD1. This CDR3 comprises 15 residues. With 5 bases clipped from V and 4 bases from J, the junction kept 9 bases outside the gene matches. Germline CDR1 reads SGHTA; CDR2 reads FQGNSA. CDR3 nucleotides: TGTGCCAGCAGCATCGTGACAGGGCGATCAGATACGCAGTATTTT. Translating it yields CASSIVTGRSDTQYF. Looking up the rest from reference TRBV7-2 and TRBJ2-3 gives the full variable domain: GAGVSQSPSNKVTEKGKDVELRCDPISGHTALYWYRQSLGQGLEFLIYFQGNSAPDKSGLPSDRFSAERTGGSVSTLTIQRTQQEDSAVYLCASSIVTGRSDTQYFGPGTRLTVL.